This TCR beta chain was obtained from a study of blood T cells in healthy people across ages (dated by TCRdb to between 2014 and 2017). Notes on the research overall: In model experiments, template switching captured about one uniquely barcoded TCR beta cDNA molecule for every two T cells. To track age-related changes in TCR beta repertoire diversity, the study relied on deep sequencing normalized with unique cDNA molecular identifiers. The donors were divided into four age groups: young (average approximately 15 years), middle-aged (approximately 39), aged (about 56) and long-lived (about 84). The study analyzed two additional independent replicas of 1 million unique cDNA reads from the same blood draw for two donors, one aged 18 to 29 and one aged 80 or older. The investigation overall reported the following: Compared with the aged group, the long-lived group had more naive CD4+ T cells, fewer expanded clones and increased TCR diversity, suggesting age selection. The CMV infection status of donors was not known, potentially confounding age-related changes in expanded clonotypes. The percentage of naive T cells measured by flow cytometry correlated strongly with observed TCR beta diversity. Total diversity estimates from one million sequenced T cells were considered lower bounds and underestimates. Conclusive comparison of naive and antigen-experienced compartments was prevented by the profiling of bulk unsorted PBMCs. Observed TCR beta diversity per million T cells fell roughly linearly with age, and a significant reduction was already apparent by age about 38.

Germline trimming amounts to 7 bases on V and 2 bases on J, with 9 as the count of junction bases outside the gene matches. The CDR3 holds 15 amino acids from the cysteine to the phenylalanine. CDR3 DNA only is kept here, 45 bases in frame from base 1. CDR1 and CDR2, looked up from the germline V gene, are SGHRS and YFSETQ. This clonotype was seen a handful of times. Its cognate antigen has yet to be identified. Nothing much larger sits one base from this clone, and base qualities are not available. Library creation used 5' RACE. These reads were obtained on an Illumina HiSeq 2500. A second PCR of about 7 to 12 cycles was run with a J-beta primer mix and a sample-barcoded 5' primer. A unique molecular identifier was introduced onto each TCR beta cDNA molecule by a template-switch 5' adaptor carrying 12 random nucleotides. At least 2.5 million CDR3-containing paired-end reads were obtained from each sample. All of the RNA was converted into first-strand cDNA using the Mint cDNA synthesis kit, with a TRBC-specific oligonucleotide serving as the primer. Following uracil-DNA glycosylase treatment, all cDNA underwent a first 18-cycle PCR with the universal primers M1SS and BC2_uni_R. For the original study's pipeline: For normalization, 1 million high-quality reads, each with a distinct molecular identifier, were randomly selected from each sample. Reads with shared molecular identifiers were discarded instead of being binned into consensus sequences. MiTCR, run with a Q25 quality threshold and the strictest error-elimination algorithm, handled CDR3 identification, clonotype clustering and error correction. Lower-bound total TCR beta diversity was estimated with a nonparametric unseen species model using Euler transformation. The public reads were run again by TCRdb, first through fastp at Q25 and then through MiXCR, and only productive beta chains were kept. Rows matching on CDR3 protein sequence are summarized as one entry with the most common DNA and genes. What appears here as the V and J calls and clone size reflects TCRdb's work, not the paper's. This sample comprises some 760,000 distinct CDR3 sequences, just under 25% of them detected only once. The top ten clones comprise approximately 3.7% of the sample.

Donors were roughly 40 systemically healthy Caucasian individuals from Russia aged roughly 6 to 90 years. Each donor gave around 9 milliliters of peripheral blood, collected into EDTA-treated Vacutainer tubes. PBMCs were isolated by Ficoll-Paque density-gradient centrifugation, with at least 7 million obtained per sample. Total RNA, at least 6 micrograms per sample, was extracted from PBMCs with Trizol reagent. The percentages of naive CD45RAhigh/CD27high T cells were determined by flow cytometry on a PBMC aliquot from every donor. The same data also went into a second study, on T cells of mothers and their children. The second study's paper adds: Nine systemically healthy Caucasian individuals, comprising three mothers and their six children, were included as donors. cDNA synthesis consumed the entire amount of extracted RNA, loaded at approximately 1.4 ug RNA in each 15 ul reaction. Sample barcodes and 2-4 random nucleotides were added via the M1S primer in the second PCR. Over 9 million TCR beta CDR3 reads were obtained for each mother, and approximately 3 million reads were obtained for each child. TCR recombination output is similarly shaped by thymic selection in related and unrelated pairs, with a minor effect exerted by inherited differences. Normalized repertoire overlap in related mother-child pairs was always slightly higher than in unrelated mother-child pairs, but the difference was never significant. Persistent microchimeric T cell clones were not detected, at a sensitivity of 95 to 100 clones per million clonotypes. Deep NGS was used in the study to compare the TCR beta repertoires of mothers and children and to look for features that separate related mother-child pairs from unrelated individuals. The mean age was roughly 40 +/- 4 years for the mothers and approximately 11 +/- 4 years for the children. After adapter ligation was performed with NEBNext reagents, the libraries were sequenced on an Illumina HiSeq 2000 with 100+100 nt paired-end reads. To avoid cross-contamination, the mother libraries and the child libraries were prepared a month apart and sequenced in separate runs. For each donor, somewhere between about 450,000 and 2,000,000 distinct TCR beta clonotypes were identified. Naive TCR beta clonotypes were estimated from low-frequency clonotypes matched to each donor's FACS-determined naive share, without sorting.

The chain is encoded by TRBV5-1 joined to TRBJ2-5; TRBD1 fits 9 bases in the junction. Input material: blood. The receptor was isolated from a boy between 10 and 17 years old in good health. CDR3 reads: CASDKGGTGQETQYF. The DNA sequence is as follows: TGCGCCAGCGACAAGGGGGGGACAGGGCAAGAGACCCAGTACTTC.